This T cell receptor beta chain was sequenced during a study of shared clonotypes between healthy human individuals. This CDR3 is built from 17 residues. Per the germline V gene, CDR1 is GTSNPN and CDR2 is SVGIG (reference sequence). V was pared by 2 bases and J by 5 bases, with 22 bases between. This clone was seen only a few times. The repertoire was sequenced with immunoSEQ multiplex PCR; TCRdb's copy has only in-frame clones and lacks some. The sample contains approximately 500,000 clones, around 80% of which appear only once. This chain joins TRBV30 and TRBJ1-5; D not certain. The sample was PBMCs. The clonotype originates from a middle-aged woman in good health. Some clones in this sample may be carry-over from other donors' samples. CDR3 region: CAWSTGRPGSLYQPQHF. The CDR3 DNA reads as TGTGCCTGGAGTACCGGCCGGCCGGGCTCCCTCTATCAGCCCCAGCATTTT.